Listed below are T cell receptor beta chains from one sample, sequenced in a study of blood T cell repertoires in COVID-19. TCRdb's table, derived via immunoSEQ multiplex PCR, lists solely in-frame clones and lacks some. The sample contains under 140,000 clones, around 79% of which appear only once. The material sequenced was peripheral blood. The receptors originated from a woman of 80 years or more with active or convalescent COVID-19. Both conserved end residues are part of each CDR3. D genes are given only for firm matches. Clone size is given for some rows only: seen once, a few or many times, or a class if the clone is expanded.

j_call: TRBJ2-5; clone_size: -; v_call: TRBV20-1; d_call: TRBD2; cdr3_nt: TGCAGTGCTAGTCTCAGCGGGAACGCTTTTGAGACCCAGTACTTC; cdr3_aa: CSASLSGNAFETQYF
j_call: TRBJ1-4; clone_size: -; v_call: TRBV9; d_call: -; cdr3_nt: TGTGCCAGCAGCCCCTGGGGAGGGGGAGACGAAAAACTGTTTTTT; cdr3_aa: CASSPWGGGDEKLFF
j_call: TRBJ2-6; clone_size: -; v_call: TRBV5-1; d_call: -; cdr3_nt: TGCGCCAGCAGCATGACTAGGTCCGGGGCCAACGTCCTGACTTTC; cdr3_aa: CASSMTRSGANVLTF
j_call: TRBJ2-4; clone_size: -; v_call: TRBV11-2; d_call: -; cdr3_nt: TGTGCCAGCAGCTTAGACGGGAGTGGTGGCAAAAACATTCAGTACTTC; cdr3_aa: CASSLDGSGGKNIQYF
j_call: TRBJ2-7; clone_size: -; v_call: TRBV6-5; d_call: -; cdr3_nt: TGTGCCAGCAGTTACTCATTGGCGCAGGGGAACGAGCAGTACTTC; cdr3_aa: CASSYSLAQGNEQYF
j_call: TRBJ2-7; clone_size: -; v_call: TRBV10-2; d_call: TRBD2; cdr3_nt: TGCGCCAGCACACCTAGCGGGAGGGCCTCCGAGCAGTACTTC; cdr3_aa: CASTPSGRASEQYF
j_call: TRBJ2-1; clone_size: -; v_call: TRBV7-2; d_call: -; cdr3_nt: TGTGCCAGCAGCCCTCAGGCCTCACTCTACAATGAGCAGTTCTTC; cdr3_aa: CASSPQASLYNEQFF
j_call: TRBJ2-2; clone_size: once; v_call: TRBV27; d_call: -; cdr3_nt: TGTGCCAGCAACCCGGGACAACATTCCACCGGGGAGCTGTTTTTT; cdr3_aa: CASNPGQHSTGELFF
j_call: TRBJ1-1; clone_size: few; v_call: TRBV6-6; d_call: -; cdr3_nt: TGTGCCAGCAGTTCCTCAAGGGAGGCGACTGAAGCTTTCTTT; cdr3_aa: CASSSSREATEAFF
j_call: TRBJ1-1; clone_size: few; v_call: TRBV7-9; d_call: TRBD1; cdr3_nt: TGTGCCAGCAGCCACCGGACAGGGGGCGGTGGAACTGAAGCTTTCTTT; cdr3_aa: CASSHRTGGGGTEAFF
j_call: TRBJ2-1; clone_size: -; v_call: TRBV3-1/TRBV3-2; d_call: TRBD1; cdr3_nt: TGTGCCAGCAGCCACCCGGGGACAGTCTACAATGAGCAGTTCTTC; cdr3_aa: CASSHPGTVYNEQFF
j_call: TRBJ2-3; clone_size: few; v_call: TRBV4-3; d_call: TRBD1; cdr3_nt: TGCGCCAGCAGCCAAGATCTTAAAGGGGGCGGGCGCACAGATACGCAGTATTTT; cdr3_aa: CASSQDLKGGGRTDTQYF
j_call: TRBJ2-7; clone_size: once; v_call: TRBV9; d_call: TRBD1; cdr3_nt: TGTGCCAGCAGCATTGGACAGGCTACCTACGAGCAGTACTTC; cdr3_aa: CASSIGQATYEQYF
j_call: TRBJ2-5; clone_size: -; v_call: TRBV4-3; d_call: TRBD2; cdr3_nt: TGCGCCAGCAGCCCCTCCCGGACTAGCGGGAGTGGGACCCAGTACTTC; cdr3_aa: CASSPSRTSGSGTQYF
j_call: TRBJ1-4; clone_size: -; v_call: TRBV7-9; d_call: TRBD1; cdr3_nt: TGTGCCAGCAGAGGGGGCGGCGAAAAACTGTTTTTT; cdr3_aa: CASRGGGEKLFF
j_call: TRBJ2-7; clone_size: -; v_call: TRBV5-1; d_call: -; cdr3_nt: TGCGCCAGCAGACCGGGTTCCGGACAGCTCTACGAGCAGTACTTC; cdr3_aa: CASRPGSGQLYEQYF
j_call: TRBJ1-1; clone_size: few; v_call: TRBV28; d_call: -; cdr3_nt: TGTGCCAGCAGTCCTGGCCACTCAGGTTTCTTT; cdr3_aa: CASSPGHSGFF
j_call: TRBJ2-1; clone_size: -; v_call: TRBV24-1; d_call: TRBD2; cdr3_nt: TGTGCCACCAGTGACGCAAGAAGCGGGAGAGGTGAGCAGTTCTTC; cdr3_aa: CATSDARSGRGEQFF
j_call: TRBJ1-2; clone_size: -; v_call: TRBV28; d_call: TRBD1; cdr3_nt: TGTGCCAGCAGTTCCCCTTCCGGGACAGTCTATGGCTACACCTTC; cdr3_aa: CASSSPSGTVYGYTF
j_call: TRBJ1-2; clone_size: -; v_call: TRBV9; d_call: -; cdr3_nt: TGTGCCAGCAGCGTAGTTCCAGGCTCCTATGGCTACACCTTC; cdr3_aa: CASSVVPGSYGYTF
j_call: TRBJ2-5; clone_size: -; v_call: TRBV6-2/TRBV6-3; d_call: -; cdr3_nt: TGTGCCAGCAGTATCGGGGGTATCCGGTCGGAGACCCAGTACTTC; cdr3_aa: CASSIGGIRSETQYF
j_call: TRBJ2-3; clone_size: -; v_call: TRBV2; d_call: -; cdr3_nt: TGTGCCAGCAGTACCCTAGCGAGCACAGATACGCAGTATTTT; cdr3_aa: CASSTLASTDTQYF
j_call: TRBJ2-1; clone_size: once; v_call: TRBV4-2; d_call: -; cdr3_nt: TGTGCCAGCAGCCAAGAATGGCTAGCTTGGAATGAGCAGTTCTTC; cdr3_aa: CASSQEWLAWNEQFF
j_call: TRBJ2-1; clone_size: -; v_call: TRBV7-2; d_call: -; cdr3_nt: TGTGCCAGCAGCTTAGTCGGGAGTCCCAATGAGCAGTTCTTC; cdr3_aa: CASSLVGSPNEQFF
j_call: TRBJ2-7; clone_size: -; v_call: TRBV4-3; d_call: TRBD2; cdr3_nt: TGCGCCAGCAGCCTTAATAGCGGGATTAGCTACGAGCAGTACTTC; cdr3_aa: CASSLNSGISYEQYF
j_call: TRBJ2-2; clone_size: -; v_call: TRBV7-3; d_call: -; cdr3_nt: TGTGCCAGCAGCTTCATCGGGGAGAACACCGGGGAGCTGTTTTTT; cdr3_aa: CASSFIGENTGELFF